Here is one TCR beta chain with its context. This sample is drawn from a study of blood T cell repertoires in COVID-19. Study-wide context: COVID-19 samples, acute and convalescent, were from the United States, Italy and Spain. Sample material is recorded as cDNA or gDNA derived from T cells, B-cell-depleted T cells, or PBMCs.

Patients of the Seattle cohort, enrolled during active infection, were followed longitudinally. The authors' processing: Cell counts per sample came from amplifying reference gene primers. Profiling relied on immunoSEQ multiplex PCR, and the TCRdb table lists in-frame clones only, not all of them. V, J and clone size reflect that table, while D and trimming were determined from the DNA. This table has roughly 100,000 clones, 70% to 90% appearing once. This receptor was identified in a human donor with COVID-19, enrolled during active disease. The donor label of this sample is uncertain. The sample comprised peripheral blood.

CDR3 sequence: CASSGQGNTIYF. CDR3 coding DNA: TGTGCCAGCAGCGGACAGGGAAACACCATATATTTT. V gene TRBV21-1 combines with J gene TRBJ1-3; TRBD1, as called in the table, went unchecked against the DNA. TRBV21-1 represents a pseudogene. This CDR3 comprises 12 residues.